Sequencing of this T cell receptor beta chain was carried out in a study of shared clonotypes between healthy human individuals (dated by TCRdb to 2018 to 2020). About the investigation overall: The cohort comprised a couple of women and a few men aged 18 to 49 years. For each donor, CD4 naive and CD4 memory were each run on three plates, CD8 naive on two plates, and CD8 memory on one plate. The study deeply sequenced blood TCR repertoires of several healthy adults to estimate repertoire size and the extent of clonotype sharing between individuals. Different laboratories and diverse techniques were used to prepare libraries and sequence TCR repertoires, to increase sequencing depth and limit assay-specific biases. Per donor, leukapheresis produced somewhere between about 0.94 and 9.5 billion PBMCs. Study-level results and caveats: Only blood was sampled, and tissue TCR repertoires likely differ from those in blood. Rarefaction of sorted-subset datasets indicated incomplete sequencing despite the large sequencing depth. Compared with non-shared clonotypes, clonotypes shared by all four sorted-subset donors had higher generation probabilities. Estimated clonotype richness was generally larger for naive than for memory subsets. Because the study included only a small number of donors, the genetic and exposure-history diversity represented was limited. Pairwise subsampling led to the expectation that sequencing depth would affect the degree of clonotype sharing among donors. When a handful of donors were compared, the shared fraction of clonotypes was about 5% for naive CD4, approximately 3.3% for naive CD8, about 2.4% for memory CD4, and 0.35% to 0.5% for memory CD8.

About this clone: The antigen this receptor binds is unknown. Nothing much larger sits one base from this clone, and base qualities are not available.

Using the deep immunoSEQ assay, TCR CDR3 regions were amplified from genomic DNA by multiplex PCR. Extracted genomic DNA from each cell subset was spread evenly across all wells of several immunoSEQ 96-well plates, with each plate serving as a replicate. For sorted subsets, 200 to 250 ng genomic DNA, equal to tens of thousands of T cell genomes, was loaded into each replicate PCR. The purified libraries were quantified using a Qubit 3.0 fluorometer, sized with a Bioanalyzer 2100, and then quantified again using the KAPA Library Quantification kit. Every immunoSEQ 96-well plate was sequenced on a separate single-read 150-cycle Illumina NextSeq 550 flow cell. As for how the authors treated the data: The immunoSEQ output contained only junctional sequences without quality scores, so filtering could not match that applied to full-length reads. Sequences were annotated with PyIR, a Python wrapper for IgBLAST v1.9, using IMGT germline references to assign V/J genes and CDR3. Reads with weak V/J assignments (E-value above 1e-6), missing CDR3, stop codons, out-of-frame junctions, or ambiguous translated residues were removed. V3J clonotypes were defined as sequences sharing an identical inferred V gene, J gene, and CDR3 amino acid sequence. Percentage overlap between repertoires was calculated by dividing the number of shared unique clonotypes by the size of the smaller repertoire. Repertoire richness was assessed with RTK rarefaction, the Chao1 estimator, and Recon v2.1 estimates of unobserved clonotypes. OLGA was used to compute generation probabilities for all TCRbeta clonotypes that the gDNA method yielded from four donors. In TCRdb, the immuneACCESS table is reduced to in-frame sequences with V and J assigned. These tables do not hold every clone; where another copy was compared, an unresolved V gene accounts for under half, and the others remain unexplained. V and J calls and clone size are those listed in that table; D and trimming were worked out from the DNA. A total of some 2 million clones appear in this sample, approximately 95% of them only once. The ten largest clones add up to more than 0.1% of the sample.

Healthy HIV-negative adults with no recently reported acute infections or vaccinations were included as donors. Every donor was a Caucasian adult living in Nashville, Tennessee, USA. CD4+ T cells were enriched by magnetic negative selection; naive cells were then positively selected on CD45RA, and the negative fraction formed the memory subset. Blood was collected by leukapheresis, and PBMCs were isolated by Ficoll-Histopaque density gradient centrifugation and then cryopreserved in liquid nitrogen vapor phase. Analytical flow cytometry was used to check the purity and quantity of each magnetically sorted T cell population. Each sorted fraction had its genomic DNA isolated and then quantified by UV absorbance on a Nanodrop 2000c. Between the V and J ends, shortened by 5 bases and 2 bases respectively, the junction contains 13 bases. CDR1 and CDR2 (SGHAT, FQNNGV) derive from the germline V gene. The CDR3 numbers 15 residues from cysteine through phenylalanine. The retained sequence is limited to the CDR3, 45 bases, with the frame set at the first base.

The chain couples TRBV11-2 to TRBJ2-1; the D call is tentative, TRBD1 or TRBD2, as each matches 6 bases. The material sequenced was naive CD4+ T cells sorted from blood. The cell subset or site label for this specimen denotes: CD45RA+ positively selected. The sequence was collected from a man aged 18 to 30 in good health. In nucleotides, the sequence is TGTGCCAGCAGCAAGGAGGGGGAGACCTACAATGAGCAGTTCTTC. Translated, this gives CASSKEGETYNEQFF.